This is a list of T cell receptor beta chains from one sample in a study of T-cell reconstitution after alpha-beta-depleted transplantation in children. TCRdb reprocessed the PCR reads via MiXCR and lists one record per CDR3 protein. Of fewer than 1 million distinct CDR3 sequences in the sample, approximately 15% are singletons; the top ten hold under 6%. Material: PBMCs, mostly from graft donor cells, obtained 360 days after TCRalphabeta/CD19-depleted stem cell transplant. Receptor source: a male patient under 18 who had a stem cell transplant for acute lymphoblastic leukemia, so the T cells may come from the graft donor. Each CDR3 is given with its conserved first and last residue. Fields, in order: D gene, J gene, clone size, V gene, CDR3 DNA, CDR3 protein. A D gene is named only where the DNA matches it firmly. Where a row states a size, it is once, few, many or the class of an expanded clone; other rows omit it.

d_call: NA
j_call: TRBJ2-2
clone_size: few
v_call: TRBV7-6
cdr3_nt: TGTGCCACCAGTACTTGGGGAACCGGGGAGCTGTTTTTT
cdr3_aa: CATSTWGTGELFF

d_call: TRBD2
j_call: TRBJ2-1
clone_size: NA
v_call: TRBV11-3
cdr3_nt: TGTGCCAGCAGCTTAAGGACTAGCGGGGCTAGCTCCTACAATGAGCAGTTCTTC
cdr3_aa: CASSLRTSGASSYNEQFF

d_call: NA
j_call: TRBJ2-6
clone_size: NA
v_call: TRBV5-6
cdr3_nt: TGTGCCAGCATGGCCTCTGGGGCCAACGTCCTGACTTTC
cdr3_aa: CASMASGANVLTF

d_call: TRBD1
j_call: TRBJ2-2
clone_size: many
v_call: TRBV5-5
cdr3_nt: TGTGCCAGCAGCTTAGGGACAGGGAGTAGCACCGGGGAGCTGTTTTTT
cdr3_aa: CASSLGTGSSTGELFF

d_call: NA
j_call: TRBJ2-1
clone_size: NA
v_call: TRBV27
cdr3_nt: TGTGCCAGCAGTTTTTGGGGGTTGATCAATGAGCAGTTCTTC
cdr3_aa: CASSFWGLINEQFF

d_call: NA
j_call: TRBJ2-1
clone_size: few
v_call: TRBV5-1
cdr3_nt: TGCGCCAGCAGCTTCAGACCGGGACAACAAAGACCCTACAATGAGCAGTTCTTC
cdr3_aa: CASSFRPGQQRPYNEQFF

d_call: TRBD1
j_call: TRBJ1-5
clone_size: few
v_call: TRBV4-2
cdr3_nt: TGTGCCAGCAGCCAAGATCCGGACAGGGGCAGGGATCAGCCCCAGCATTTT
cdr3_aa: CASSQDPDRGRDQPQHF

d_call: NA
j_call: TRBJ2-7
clone_size: NA
v_call: TRBV27
cdr3_nt: TGTGCCAGCAGTTTCTGGGAAAGGAGGTACGAGCAGTACTTC
cdr3_aa: CASSFWERRYEQYF

d_call: TRBD2
j_call: TRBJ2-7
clone_size: NA
v_call: TRBV11-1
cdr3_nt: TGTGCCAGCAGCCGAGAGCTAGCGGGGGTCTACGAGCAGTACTTC
cdr3_aa: CASSRELAGVYEQYF

d_call: NA
j_call: TRBJ2-3
clone_size: few
v_call: TRBV29-1
cdr3_nt: TGCAGCGCGAGGGGGAGCTGGAGCACAGATACGCAGTATTTT
cdr3_aa: CSARGSWSTDTQYF

d_call: NA
j_call: TRBJ1-2
clone_size: many
v_call: TRBV5-4
cdr3_nt: TGTGCCAGCAGCTTGTCGGCCTATGGCTACACCTTC
cdr3_aa: CASSLSAYGYTF

d_call: NA
j_call: TRBJ2-1
clone_size: few
v_call: TRBV27
cdr3_nt: TGTGCCAGCAGTTTTGGCCCCAGGGATGAGCAGTTCTTC
cdr3_aa: CASSFGPRDEQFF

d_call: NA
j_call: TRBJ2-7
clone_size: NA
v_call: TRBV6-4
cdr3_nt: TGTGCCAGCAGTATTTACTGTTGGACGGCGGATAAATACGAGCAGTACTTC
cdr3_aa: CASSIYCWTADKYEQYF

d_call: NA
j_call: TRBJ2-5
clone_size: few
v_call: TRBV15
cdr3_nt: TGTGCCACCTCAGGAGTAGGGCAAGAGACCCAGTACTTC
cdr3_aa: CATSGVGQETQYF

d_call: TRBD1
j_call: TRBJ2-7
clone_size: NA
v_call: TRBV7-9
cdr3_nt: TGTGCCAGCAGCCATCCCATATCGGACAGGCCAACCTACGAGCAGTACTTC
cdr3_aa: CASSHPISDRPTYEQYF

d_call: TRBD1
j_call: TRBJ2-7
clone_size: few
v_call: TRBV6-1
cdr3_nt: TGTGCCAGCAGCCGCGGACAGGGTAGAAGTTACGAGCAGTACTTC
cdr3_aa: CASSRGQGRSYEQYF

d_call: NA
j_call: TRBJ2-7
clone_size: NA
v_call: TRBV6-2/TRBV6-3
cdr3_nt: TGTGCCGCTCAGAGGGACGTCTACGAGCAGTACTTC
cdr3_aa: CAAQRDVYEQYF

d_call: TRBD2
j_call: TRBJ2-3
clone_size: NA
v_call: TRBV20-1
cdr3_nt: TGCAGTGCGTACCCCACTAGCGGTAGCACAGATACGCAGTATTTT
cdr3_aa: CSAYPTSGSTDTQYF

d_call: TRBD2
j_call: TRBJ2-3
clone_size: NA
v_call: TRBV4-2
cdr3_nt: TGTGCCAGCAGCCAAGATAGCGGGAGGGGGACAGATACGCAGTATTTT
cdr3_aa: CASSQDSGRGTDTQYF

d_call: NA
j_call: TRBJ2-1
clone_size: few
v_call: TRBV7-2
cdr3_nt: TGTGCCAGCAGCTTGTTTCCCAGGCAGTTCTTC
cdr3_aa: CASSLFPRQFF

d_call: NA
j_call: TRBJ2-2
clone_size: NA
v_call: TRBV7-3
cdr3_nt: TGTGCCACCGGGGAAACGGGGGACACCGGGGAGCTGTTTTTT
cdr3_aa: CATGETGDTGELFF

d_call: TRBD1
j_call: TRBJ2-2
clone_size: NA
v_call: TRBV9
cdr3_nt: TGTGCCAGCAGCCCTAAGCGGCTGGGAGGGGACAGGGGATTCACCGGGGAGCTGTTTTTT
cdr3_aa: CASSPKRLGGDRGFTGELFF

d_call: TRBD1
j_call: TRBJ2-6
clone_size: few
v_call: TRBV11-1
cdr3_nt: TGTGCCAGCAGCTTAGCGCTGGGACAGGAGCAAAATGGGGCCAACGTCCTGACTTTC
cdr3_aa: CASSLALGQEQNGANVLTF

d_call: TRBD2
j_call: TRBJ2-2
clone_size: NA
v_call: TRBV3-1
cdr3_nt: TGTGCCAGCAGCCAGCAAGCGGGAGTGACCGGGGAGCTGTTTTTT
cdr3_aa: CASSQQAGVTGELFF

d_call: TRBD1
j_call: TRBJ1-2
clone_size: few
v_call: TRBV5-1
cdr3_nt: TGCGCCAGCAGCCCGGGACAGGGGAGGACTAACTATGGCTACACCTTC
cdr3_aa: CASSPGQGRTNYGYTF

d_call: NA
j_call: TRBJ2-7
clone_size: NA
v_call: TRBV5-1
cdr3_nt: TGCGCCAGCAGCGGGGGGGACAAGCCCTACGAGCAGTACTTC
cdr3_aa: CASSGGDKPYEQYF

d_call: TRBD2
j_call: TRBJ2-1
clone_size: few
v_call: TRBV10-2
cdr3_nt: TGCGCCAGCTTAGCGGGGGCCGGGGGGAATGAGCAGTTCTTC
cdr3_aa: CASLAGAGGNEQFF

d_call: TRBD2
j_call: TRBJ2-1
clone_size: NA
v_call: TRBV9
cdr3_nt: TGTGCCAGCAGCACACTAGCGGGAGTCGGAAATGAGCAGTTCTTC
cdr3_aa: CASSTLAGVGNEQFF

d_call: TRBD2
j_call: TRBJ2-5
clone_size: few
v_call: TRBV5-1
cdr3_nt: TGCGCCAGCAGCCCCGGTCTAGCGGGAGTGCGGTACCAAGAGACCCAGTACTTC
cdr3_aa: CASSPGLAGVRYQETQYF

d_call: TRBD1
j_call: TRBJ2-1
clone_size: few
v_call: TRBV10-2
cdr3_nt: TGCGCCAGCAGTGGATTGGGACAGGGAACCTACAATGAGCAGTTCTTC
cdr3_aa: CASSGLGQGTYNEQFF

d_call: TRBD2
j_call: TRBJ2-5
clone_size: few
v_call: TRBV12-3/TRBV12-4
cdr3_nt: TGTGCCAGCAGTTTCCCGCGGGAGGGCCGGGAGACCCAGTACTTC
cdr3_aa: CASSFPREGRETQYF

d_call: TRBD2
j_call: TRBJ2-1
clone_size: NA
v_call: TRBV11-2
cdr3_nt: TGTGCCAGCAGCAACGGACTAGCGGGAGGCGTCTACAATGAGCAGTTCTTC
cdr3_aa: CASSNGLAGGVYNEQFF

d_call: TRBD1
j_call: TRBJ1-1
clone_size: many
v_call: TRBV5-1
cdr3_nt: TGCGCCAGCAGCTTGGTGGCAGGGGGCTCCCTCAACACTGAAGCTTTCTTT
cdr3_aa: CASSLVAGGSLNTEAFF

d_call: TRBD2
j_call: TRBJ2-2
clone_size: NA
v_call: TRBV11-2
cdr3_nt: TGTGCCAGCAGCTTTGAACTAGCGGGCACCGGGGAGCTGTTTTTT
cdr3_aa: CASSFELAGTGELFF

d_call: TRBD2
j_call: TRBJ2-1
clone_size: NA
v_call: TRBV4-1
cdr3_nt: TGCGCCAGCAGCCACGGTTATATGACTAGCGGCTACAATGAGCAGTTCTTC
cdr3_aa: CASSHGYMTSGYNEQFF

d_call: TRBD2
j_call: TRBJ2-7
clone_size: NA
v_call: TRBV5-1
cdr3_nt: TGCGCCAGCAGCTTGAGACGGTGGACTAGCGGGAGTAGCTACGAGCAGTACTTC
cdr3_aa: CASSLRRWTSGSSYEQYF

d_call: NA
j_call: TRBJ2-4
clone_size: NA
v_call: TRBV12-3/TRBV12-4
cdr3_nt: TGTGCCAGCAGTTTGGGAAACAGTCCAAAAGCCAAAAACATTCAGTACTTC
cdr3_aa: CASSLGNSPKAKNIQYF

d_call: NA
j_call: TRBJ1-4
clone_size: few
v_call: TRBV20-1
cdr3_nt: TGCAGTGCTAGAGGACCCCCAATCCCCGCGTTT
cdr3_aa: CSARGPPIPAF

d_call: NA
j_call: TRBJ2-4
clone_size: few
v_call: TRBV7-9
cdr3_nt: TGTGCCAGCAGTCCCCTCTTAGGCGGCATTCAGTACTTC
cdr3_aa: CASSPLLGGIQYF

d_call: TRBD2
j_call: TRBJ2-1
clone_size: few
v_call: TRBV30
cdr3_nt: TGTGCCTCCGTCCCCCTAGCGGGAGTGTACAATGAGCAGTTCTTC
cdr3_aa: CASVPLAGVYNEQFF